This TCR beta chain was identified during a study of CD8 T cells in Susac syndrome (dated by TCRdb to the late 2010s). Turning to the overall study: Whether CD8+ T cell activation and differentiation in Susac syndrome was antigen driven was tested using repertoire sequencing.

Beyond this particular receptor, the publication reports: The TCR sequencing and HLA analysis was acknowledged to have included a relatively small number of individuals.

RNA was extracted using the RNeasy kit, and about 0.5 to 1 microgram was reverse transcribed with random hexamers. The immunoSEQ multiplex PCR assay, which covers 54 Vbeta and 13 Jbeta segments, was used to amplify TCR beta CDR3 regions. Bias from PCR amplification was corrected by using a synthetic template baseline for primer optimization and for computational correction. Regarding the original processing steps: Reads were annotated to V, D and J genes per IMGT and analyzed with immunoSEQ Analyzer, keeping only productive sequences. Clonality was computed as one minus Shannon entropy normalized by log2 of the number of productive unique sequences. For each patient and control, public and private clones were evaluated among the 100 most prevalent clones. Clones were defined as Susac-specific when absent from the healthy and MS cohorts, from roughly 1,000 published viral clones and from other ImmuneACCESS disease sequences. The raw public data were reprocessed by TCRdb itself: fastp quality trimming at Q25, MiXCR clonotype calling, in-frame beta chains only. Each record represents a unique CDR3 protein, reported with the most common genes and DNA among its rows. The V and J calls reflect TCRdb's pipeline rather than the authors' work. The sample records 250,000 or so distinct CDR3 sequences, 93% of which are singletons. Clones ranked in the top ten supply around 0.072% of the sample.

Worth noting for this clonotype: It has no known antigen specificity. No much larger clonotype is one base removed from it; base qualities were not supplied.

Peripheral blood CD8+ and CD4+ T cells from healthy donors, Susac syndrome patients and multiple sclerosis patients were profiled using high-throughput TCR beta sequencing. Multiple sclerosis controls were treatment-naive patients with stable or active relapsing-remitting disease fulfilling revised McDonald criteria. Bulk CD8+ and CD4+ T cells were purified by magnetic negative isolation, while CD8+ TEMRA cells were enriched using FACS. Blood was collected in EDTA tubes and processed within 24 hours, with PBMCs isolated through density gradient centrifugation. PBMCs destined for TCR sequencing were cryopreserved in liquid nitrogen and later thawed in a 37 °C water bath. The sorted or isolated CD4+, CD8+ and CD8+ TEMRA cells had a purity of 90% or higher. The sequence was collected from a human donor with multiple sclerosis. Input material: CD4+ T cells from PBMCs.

The CDR3: CASRGQGWANEKLFF. The DNA is TGTGCCAGCAGGGGACAGGGGTGGGCTAATGAAAAACTGTTTTTT. Recombination connected TRBV27 to TRBJ1-4; 10 bases in between match TRBD1. V has 6 bases trimmed and J has 3 bases trimmed; junction bases matching no gene number 4. The CDR3 contains 15 residues, cysteine and phenylalanine counted. Here the CDR3 DNA is all that survives: 45 bases in frame from base 1. Looking up the germline V gene (reference sequence) yields CDR1 MNHEY and CDR2 SMNVEV.